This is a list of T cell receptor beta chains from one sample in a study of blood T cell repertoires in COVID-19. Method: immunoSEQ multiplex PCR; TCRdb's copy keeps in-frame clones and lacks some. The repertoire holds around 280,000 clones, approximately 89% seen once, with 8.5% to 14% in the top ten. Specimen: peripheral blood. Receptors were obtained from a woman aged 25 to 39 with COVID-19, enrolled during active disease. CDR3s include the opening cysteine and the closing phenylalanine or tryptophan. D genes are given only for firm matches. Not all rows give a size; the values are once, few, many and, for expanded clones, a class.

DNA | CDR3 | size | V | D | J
TGTGCCAGCAGTGACACAGGGCCGGGCTATGGCTACACCTTC | CASSDTGPGYGYTF | - | TRBV2 | - | TRBJ1-2
TGTGCCTGGAGTGTACTACGGGGATCGGGCTACACCTTC | CAWSVLRGSGYTF | - | TRBV30 | - | TRBJ1-2
TGTGCTAGTGTCGAAGGTGGGCTGGGTCAGCCCCAGCATTTT | CASVEGGLGQPQHF | - | TRBV12-5 | - | TRBJ1-5
TGTGCCGGTGGGGGGACCTATAATTCACCCCTCCACTTT | CAGGGTYNSPLHF | - | TRBV11-3 | - | TRBJ1-6
TGCAGCGTTGAAAGGTTGGGGAGGATCCCTGAAGCTTTCTTT | CSVERLGRIPEAFF | - | TRBV29-1 | - | TRBJ1-1
TGTGCCAGCAGTTTCTCAGGGTCATATAATCAGCCCCAGCATTTT | CASSFSGSYNQPQHF | - | TRBV28 | - | TRBJ1-5
TGTGCCAGCAGCCAGCTGGCGGGGGTGGACGAGCAGTACTTC | CASSQLAGVDEQYF | - | TRBV3-1/TRBV3-2 | TRBD2 | TRBJ2-7
TGTGCCAGTAGCCAAGGCGGGGGCACTGAAGCTTTCTTT | CASSQGGGTEAFF | - | TRBV19 | - | TRBJ1-1
TGCGCCAGCAGACAGGGACAGGGGGCACACTACGAGCAGTACTTC | CASRQGQGAHYEQYF | - | TRBV5-1 | TRBD1 | TRBJ2-7
TGTGCCAGCAGCCAGGCAGGTCGCGACTACGAGCAGTACTTC | CASSQAGRDYEQYF | - | TRBV5-4 | - | TRBJ2-7
TGTGCCAGCGCCATGACTAGCGGATCCCCCGGCGATGAGCAGTTCTTC | CASAMTSGSPGDEQFF | - | TRBV9 | TRBD2 | TRBJ2-1
TGTGCCAGCAGCCCCAGCGGGGCGAGGAATGAGCAGTTCTTC | CASSPSGARNEQFF | - | TRBV16 | TRBD2 | TRBJ2-1
TGTGCCAGTAGTCCGGGACAGTGGAACACTGAAGCTTTCTTT | CASSPGQWNTEAFF | few | TRBV19 | TRBD1 | TRBJ1-1
TGTGCCAGCAGCCAAGGGCAGGGGTATGGCTACACCTTC | CASSQGQGYGYTF | - | TRBV14 | - | TRBJ1-2
TGTGCCAGTAATGTCGGGGTAGCCGGGGAGCTGTTTTTT | CASNVGVAGELFF | - | TRBV19 | - | TRBJ2-2
TGTGCCAGCTCACCGCAGGGCACAACTAATGAAAAACTGTTTTTT | CASSPQGTTNEKLFF | - | TRBV18 | - | TRBJ1-4
TGTGCCAGCAGTTATCTAGGACAGGGGCTTCTCGAGCAGTACTTC | CASSYLGQGLLEQYF | - | TRBV27 | TRBD1 | TRBJ2-7
TGTGCCAGCAGCTTTCTCTCCCCGGGACTAGCGGGGGAGGAGACCCAGTACTTC | CASSFLSPGLAGEETQYF | - | TRBV5-6 | TRBD2 | TRBJ2-5
TGTGCCAGCAGTGAAGCGCAGGGGCCCGGCTACACCTTC | CASSEAQGPGYTF | once | TRBV6-1 | - | TRBJ1-2
TGTGCCAGCAGTCCGGACAGGGACTATGGCTACACCTTC | CASSPDRDYGYTF | - | TRBV12-3/TRBV12-4 | TRBD1 | TRBJ1-2
TGTGCCAGCAGCTTGGGTGCAGGTGGTGAGCAGTTCTTC | CASSLGAGGEQFF | - | TRBV5-6 | - | TRBJ2-1
TGTGCCAGCAGCTTAGTCGGGGGGTTGTCCTATGGCTACACCTTC | CASSLVGGLSYGYTF | - | TRBV7-9 | - | TRBJ1-2
TGTGCCAGCAGCTTTCTCGGGGGATCGGAGGGCTACACCTTC | CASSFLGGSEGYTF | - | TRBV5-4 | - | TRBJ1-2
TGTGCCAGCAGCCCCGGACTAGCGAGCCGAAGGGCCCAGTACTTC | CASSPGLASRRAQYF | - | TRBV11-3 | TRBD2 | TRBJ2-5
TGCGCCAGCAGCTACTACGGCACAGCGGATAATTCACCCCTCCACTTT | CASSYYGTADNSPLHF | - | TRBV5-1 | - | TRBJ1-6
TGTGCCAGCATACAGGGGGGGGGAAACAATGAGCAGTTCTTC | CASIQGGGNNEQFF | - | TRBV27 | - | TRBJ2-1
TGCGCCAGCAGCTTGATTGCTGGACAGGGCAATCAGCCCCAGCATTTT | CASSLIAGQGNQPQHF | - | TRBV5-1 | TRBD1 | TRBJ1-5
TGTGCCAGCTCACCACAGAGGACAGGGAGCACTGAAGCTTTCTTT | CASSPQRTGSTEAFF | - | TRBV18 | TRBD1 | TRBJ1-1
TGTGCCAGCAGTCCCTGGGGTAGCGGGCCTAGCACAGATACGCAGTATTTT | CASSPWGSGPSTDTQYF | - | TRBV6-6 | TRBD2 | TRBJ2-3
TGTGCCAGCAGCTCGGGGGGGATGGTGAGCAATGAGCAGTTCTTC | CASSSGGMVSNEQFF | few | TRBV28 | TRBD2 | TRBJ2-1
TGCGCCAGCAGTCAGAAGGGACACCCTCTCTACGAGCAGTACTTC | CASSQKGHPLYEQYF | - | TRBV23-1 | - | TRBJ2-7
TGTGCCAGCAGTTATGACAGGGCTCGCCGTGAAGCTTTCTTT | CASSYDRARREAFF | - | TRBV6-5 | TRBD1 | TRBJ1-1
TGCGCCAGCAGCTTGCATCCCCAGGGCGAGGACTATGGCTACACCTTC | CASSLHPQGEDYGYTF | - | TRBV5-1 | - | TRBJ1-2
TGTGCCAGCAGACCAGGGGAAAACTCTGGAAACACCATATATTTT | CASRPGENSGNTIYF | - | TRBV5-4 | - | TRBJ1-3
TGCAGCGTTGTACAGGGCTATGGCTACACCTTC | CSVVQGYGYTF | - | TRBV29-1 | - | TRBJ1-2
TGCAGCGGACGGGACAGTTTTTCTTACGAGCAGTACTTC | CSGRDSFSYEQYF | - | TRBV29-1 | TRBD1 | TRBJ2-7
TGTGCCAGCCGCTGGGACAGCCAAGAGACCCAGTACTTC | CASRWDSQETQYF | - | TRBV6-5 | TRBD1 | TRBJ2-5